This T cell receptor beta chain came from a study of blood T cell repertoires in COVID-19. Study summary: Spain, Italy and the United States supplied samples that represented acute and convalescent COVID-19. Sources were T cells, B-cell-depleted T cells, or PBMCs; the material itself was cDNA or gDNA.

There are 16 residues in the CDR3. In germline, CDR1 is MNHEY, CDR2 SVGAGI. V lost 0 bases, J lost 6 bases, and 5 bases stayed unmatched. Authors' data handling: Amplification of reference gene primers provided the estimated nucleated cell counts. Using immunoSEQ multiplex PCR, the repertoire was profiled, and TCRdb retains in-frame clones only, with some absent. V and J calls and clone size are as listed in that table; D and trimming were resolved from the DNA. Among approximately 94,000 clones listed, about 90% were seen once. This clonotype originated in a man aged 30 to 39 in a cohort sampled during active COVID-19. Specimen: peripheral blood. V gene TRBV6-5 combines with J gene TRBJ1-6; the match to TRBD1 covers 7 bases. This CDR3 reads CASSYSRDSTNSPLHF. The CDR3, as DNA: TGTGCCAGCAGTTACTCGAGGGACAGCACTAATTCACCCCTCCACTTT.